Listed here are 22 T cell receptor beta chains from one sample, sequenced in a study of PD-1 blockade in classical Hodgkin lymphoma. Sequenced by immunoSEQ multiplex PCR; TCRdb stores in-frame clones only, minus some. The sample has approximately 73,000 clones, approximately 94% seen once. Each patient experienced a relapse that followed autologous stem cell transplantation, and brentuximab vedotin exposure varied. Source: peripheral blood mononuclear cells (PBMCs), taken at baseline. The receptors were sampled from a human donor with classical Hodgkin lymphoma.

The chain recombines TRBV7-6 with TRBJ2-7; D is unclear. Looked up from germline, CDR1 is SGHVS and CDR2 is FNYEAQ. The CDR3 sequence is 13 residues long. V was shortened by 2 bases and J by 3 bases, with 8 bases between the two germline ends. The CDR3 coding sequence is TGTGCCAGCAGCTTAAGCCAGATCTACGAGCAGTACTTC. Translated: CASSLSQIYEQYF.

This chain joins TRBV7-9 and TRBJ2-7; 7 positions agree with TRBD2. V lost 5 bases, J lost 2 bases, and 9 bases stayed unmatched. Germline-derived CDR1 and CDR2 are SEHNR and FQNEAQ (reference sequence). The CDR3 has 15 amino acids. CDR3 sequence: CASSPAVGLPYEQYF. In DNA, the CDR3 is TGTGCCAGCAGCCCCGCCGTGGGACTACCCTACGAGCAGTACTTC.

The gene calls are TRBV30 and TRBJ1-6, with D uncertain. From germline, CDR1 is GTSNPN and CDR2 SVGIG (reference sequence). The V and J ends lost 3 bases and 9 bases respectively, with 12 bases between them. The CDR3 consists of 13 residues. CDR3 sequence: CAWRPTGSSPLHF. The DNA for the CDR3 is TGTGCCTGGAGGCCCACGGGGAGTTCACCCCTCCACTTT. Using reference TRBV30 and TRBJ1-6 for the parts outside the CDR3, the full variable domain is SQTIHQWPATLVQPVGSPLSLECTVEGTSNPNLYWYRQAAGRGLQLLFYSVGIGQISSEVPQNLSASRPQDRQFILSSKKLLLSDSGFYLCAWRPTGSSPLHFGNGTRLTVT.

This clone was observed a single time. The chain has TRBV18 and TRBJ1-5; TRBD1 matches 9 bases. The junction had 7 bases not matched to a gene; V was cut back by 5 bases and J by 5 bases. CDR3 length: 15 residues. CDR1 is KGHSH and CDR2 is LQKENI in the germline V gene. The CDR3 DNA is TGTGCCAGCTCAAGAGGGACAGGGCTTGATCAGCCCCAGCATTTT. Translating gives CASSRGTGLDQPQHF.

The CDR3 here is CSVEDGEGNYGYTF. The CDR3 bases are TGCAGCGTTGAAGATGGTGAGGGGAACTATGGCTACACCTTC. This chain links TRBV29-1 with TRBJ1-2; D possibly corresponds to TRBD1 (5 bases). Trimming took 0 bases from V and 2 from J, leaving 10 bases between them. Germline V gene lookup returns CDR1 SQVTM and CDR2 ANQGSEA. The CDR3 length is 14 residues. Full variable domain (remainder filled in from reference TRBV29-1 and TRBJ1-2): SAVISQKPSRDICQRGTSLTIQCQVDSQVTMMFWYRQQPGQSLTLIATANQGSEATYESGFVIDKFPISRPNLTFSTLTVSNMSPEDSSIYLCSVEDGEGNYGYTFGSGTRLTVV.

CDR3 sequence (DNA): TGTGCCAGCAGCTCCCTATTGACAGGGGGCGGCTCAGATACGCAGTATTTT. This translates into CASSSLLTGGGSDTQYF. This chain uses TRBV5-6 with TRBJ2-3, with TRBD1 identical over 10 bases. The CDR3 consists of 17 residues. CDR1 and CDR2 (germline): SGHDT, YYEEEE. V shed 3 bases, J shed 4 bases, and the junction held 11 bases outside the gene matches.

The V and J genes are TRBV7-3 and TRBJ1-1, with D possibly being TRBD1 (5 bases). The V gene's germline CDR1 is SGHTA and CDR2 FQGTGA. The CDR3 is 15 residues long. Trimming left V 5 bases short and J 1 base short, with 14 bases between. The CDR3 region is CASSTPTGGNTEAFF. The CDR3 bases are TGTGCCAGCAGCACACCCACGGGGGGGAACACTGAAGCTTTCTTT.

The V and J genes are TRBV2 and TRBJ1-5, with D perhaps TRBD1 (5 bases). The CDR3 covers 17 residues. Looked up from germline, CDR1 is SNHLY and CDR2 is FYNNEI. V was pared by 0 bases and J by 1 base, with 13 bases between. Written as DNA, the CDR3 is TGTGCCAGCAGTGAAGCACCTTGGACACCCAGCAATCAGCCCCAGCATTTT. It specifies CASSEAPWTPSNQPQHF.

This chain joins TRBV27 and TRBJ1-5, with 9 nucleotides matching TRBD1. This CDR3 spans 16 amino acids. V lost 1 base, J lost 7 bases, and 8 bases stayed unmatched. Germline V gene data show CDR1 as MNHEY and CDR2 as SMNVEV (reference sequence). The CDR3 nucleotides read TGTGCCAGCAGTTTATTGACAGGGGGTAAACGACAGCCCCAGCATTTT. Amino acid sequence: CASSLLTGGKRQPQHF.

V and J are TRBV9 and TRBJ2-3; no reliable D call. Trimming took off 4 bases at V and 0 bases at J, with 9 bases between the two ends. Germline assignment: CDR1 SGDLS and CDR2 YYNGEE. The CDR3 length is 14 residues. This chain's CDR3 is CASSRSGSTDTQYF. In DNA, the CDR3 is TGTGCCAGCAGCCGAAGTGGTAGCACAGATACGCAGTATTTT.

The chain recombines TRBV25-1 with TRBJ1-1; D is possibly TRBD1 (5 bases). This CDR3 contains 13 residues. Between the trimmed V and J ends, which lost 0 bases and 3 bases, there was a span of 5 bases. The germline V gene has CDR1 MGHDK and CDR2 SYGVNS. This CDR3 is CASSEYRDTEAFF. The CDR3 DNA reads TGTGCCAGCAGTGAATACAGGGACACTGAAGCTTTCTTT.

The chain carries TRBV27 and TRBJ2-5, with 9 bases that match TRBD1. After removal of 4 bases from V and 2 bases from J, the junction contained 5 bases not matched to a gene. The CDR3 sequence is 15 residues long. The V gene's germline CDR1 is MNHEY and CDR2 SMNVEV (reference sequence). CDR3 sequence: CASSYGTGPQETQYF. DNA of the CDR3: TGTGCCAGCAGTTACGGGACAGGGCCTCAAGAGACCCAGTACTTC.

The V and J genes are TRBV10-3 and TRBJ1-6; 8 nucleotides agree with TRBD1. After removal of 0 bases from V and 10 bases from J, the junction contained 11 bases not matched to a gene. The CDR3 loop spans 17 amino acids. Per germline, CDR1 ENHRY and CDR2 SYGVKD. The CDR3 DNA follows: TGTGCCATCAGTGAGTCGCCCGTCGCAGGGGGCCGGTCACCCCTCCACTTT. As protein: CAISESPVAGGRSPLHF.

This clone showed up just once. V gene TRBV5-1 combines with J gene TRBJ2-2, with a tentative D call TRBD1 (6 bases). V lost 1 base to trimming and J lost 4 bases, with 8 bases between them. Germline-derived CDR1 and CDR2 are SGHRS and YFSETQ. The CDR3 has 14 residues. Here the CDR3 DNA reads TGCGCCAGCAGCTTGACAGGGCCCACCGGGGAGCTGTTTTTT. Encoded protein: CASSLTGPTGELFF.

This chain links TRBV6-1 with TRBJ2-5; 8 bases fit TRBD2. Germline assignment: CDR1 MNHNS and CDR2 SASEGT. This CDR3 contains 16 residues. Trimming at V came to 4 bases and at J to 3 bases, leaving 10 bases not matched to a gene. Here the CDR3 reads CASSARTSRGEETQYF. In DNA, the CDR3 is TGTGCCAGCAGTGCCCGGACTAGCAGAGGGGAAGAGACCCAGTACTTC.

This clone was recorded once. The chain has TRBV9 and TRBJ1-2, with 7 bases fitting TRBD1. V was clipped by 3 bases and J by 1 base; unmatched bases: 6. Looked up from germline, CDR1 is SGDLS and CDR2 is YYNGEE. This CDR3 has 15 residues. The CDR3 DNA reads TGTGCCAGCAGCGCAGACAGGGAGGGTAACTATGGCTACACCTTC. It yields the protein CASSADREGNYGYTF.

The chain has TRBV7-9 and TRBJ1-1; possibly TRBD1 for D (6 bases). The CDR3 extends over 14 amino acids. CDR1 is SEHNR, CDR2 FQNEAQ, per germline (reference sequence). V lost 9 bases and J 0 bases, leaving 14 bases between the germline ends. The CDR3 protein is CASRVGGVNTEAFF. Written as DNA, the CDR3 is TGTGCCAGTCGGGTAGGGGGGGTGAACACTGAAGCTTTCTTT. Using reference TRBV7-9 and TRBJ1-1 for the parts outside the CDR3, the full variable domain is DTGVSQNPRHKITKRGQNVTFRCDPISEHNRLYWYRQTLGQGPEFLTYFQNEAQLEKSRLLSDRFSAERPKGSFSTLEIQRTEQGDSAMYLCASRVGGVNTEAFFGQGTRLTVV.

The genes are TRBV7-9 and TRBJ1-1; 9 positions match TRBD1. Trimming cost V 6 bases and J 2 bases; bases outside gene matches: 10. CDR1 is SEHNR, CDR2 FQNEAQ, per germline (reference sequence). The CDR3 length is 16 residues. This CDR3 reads CASSPGTGYVNTEAFF. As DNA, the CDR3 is TGTGCCAGCAGTCCCGGGACAGGGTATGTTAACACTGAAGCTTTCTTT.

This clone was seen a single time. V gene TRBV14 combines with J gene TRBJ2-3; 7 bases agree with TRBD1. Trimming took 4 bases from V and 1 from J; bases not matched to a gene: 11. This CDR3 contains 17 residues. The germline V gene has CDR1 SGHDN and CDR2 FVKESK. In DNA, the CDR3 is TGTGCCAGCAGCCTACTCCCGGGGACAGTGGGCACAGATACGCAGTATTTT. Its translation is CASSLLPGTVGTDTQYF.

CDR3 region: CASSLSGAGDTQYF. The DNA for the CDR3 is TGTGCCAGCAGCTTGTCAGGGGCAGGAGATACGCAGTATTTT. The chain couples TRBV11-3 to TRBJ2-3; tentatively, D is TRBD1 (6 bases). Trimming took off 3 bases at V and 5 bases at J, with 12 bases between the two ends. The CDR3 spans 14 residues. Germline V gene sequence: CDR1 SGHNT, CDR2 YENEEA.

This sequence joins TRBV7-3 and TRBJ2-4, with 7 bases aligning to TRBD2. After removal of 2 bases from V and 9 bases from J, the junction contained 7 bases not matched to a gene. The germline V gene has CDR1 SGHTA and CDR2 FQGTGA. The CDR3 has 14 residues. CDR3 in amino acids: CASSLLTSSSIQYF. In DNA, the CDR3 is TGTGCCAGCAGCTTACTGACTAGCTCGAGCATTCAGTACTTC.

The CDR3 spells CASSPRLLGDTGELFF. The CDR3 bases are TGTGCCAGCTCACCAAGGTTACTTGGGGACACCGGGGAGCTGTTTTTT. J is TRBJ2-2 and V is TRBV18; D gene uncertain. Germline V gene data show CDR1 as KGHSH and CDR2 as LQKENI. The V end was cut by 2 bases, the J end by 3 bases, with 13 bases between. The CDR3 has 16 amino acids.